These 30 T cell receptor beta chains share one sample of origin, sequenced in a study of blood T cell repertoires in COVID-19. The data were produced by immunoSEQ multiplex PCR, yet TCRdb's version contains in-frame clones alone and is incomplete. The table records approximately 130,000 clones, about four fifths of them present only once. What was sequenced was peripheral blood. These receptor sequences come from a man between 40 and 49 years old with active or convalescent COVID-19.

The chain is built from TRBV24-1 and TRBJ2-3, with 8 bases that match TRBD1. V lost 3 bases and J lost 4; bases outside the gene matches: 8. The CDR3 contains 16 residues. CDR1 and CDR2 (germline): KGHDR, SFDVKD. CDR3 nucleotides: TGTGCCACCAGTGATGCCGGGACAGGCCCTTCAGATACGCAGTATTTT. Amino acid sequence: CATSDAGTGPSDTQYF.

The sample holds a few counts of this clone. The CDR3: CASSLGLHQPQHF. CDR3 coding DNA: TGTGCCAGCAGTTTAGGACTGCATCAGCCCCAGCATTTT. The V gene is TRBV6-5, the J gene TRBJ1-5; D is ambiguous. V was trimmed by 4 bases and J by 5 bases, leaving 9 bases between them. CDR1 and CDR2 from the germline V gene are MNHEY and SVGAGI. The CDR3 runs 13 residues.

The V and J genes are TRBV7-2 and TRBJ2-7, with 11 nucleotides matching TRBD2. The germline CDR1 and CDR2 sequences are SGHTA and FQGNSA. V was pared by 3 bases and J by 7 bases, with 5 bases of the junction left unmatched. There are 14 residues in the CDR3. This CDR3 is CASSFSGGVREQYF. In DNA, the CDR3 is TGTGCCAGCAGCTTTAGCGGGGGGGTGCGGGAGCAGTACTTC.

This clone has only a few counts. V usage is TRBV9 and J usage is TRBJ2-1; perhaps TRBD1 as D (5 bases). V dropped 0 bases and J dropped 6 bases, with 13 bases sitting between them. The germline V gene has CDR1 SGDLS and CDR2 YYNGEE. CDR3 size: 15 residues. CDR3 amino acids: CASSVEDTGSNEQFF. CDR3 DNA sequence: TGTGCCAGCAGCGTAGAGGACACCGGGTCCAATGAGCAGTTCTTC. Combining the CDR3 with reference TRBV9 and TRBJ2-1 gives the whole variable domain DSGVTQTPKHLITATGQRVTLRCSPRSGDLSVYWYQQSLDQGLQFLIQYYNGEERAKGNILERFSAQQFPDLHSELNLSSLELGDSALYFCASSVEDTGSNEQFFGPGTRLTVL.

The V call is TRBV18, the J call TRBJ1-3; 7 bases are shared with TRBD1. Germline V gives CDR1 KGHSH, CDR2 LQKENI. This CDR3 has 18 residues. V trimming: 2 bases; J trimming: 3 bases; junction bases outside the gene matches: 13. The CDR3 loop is CASSPGQPGQTFGNTIYF. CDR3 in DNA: TGTGCCAGCTCACCAGGCCAACCGGGACAGACTTTTGGAAACACCATATATTTT.

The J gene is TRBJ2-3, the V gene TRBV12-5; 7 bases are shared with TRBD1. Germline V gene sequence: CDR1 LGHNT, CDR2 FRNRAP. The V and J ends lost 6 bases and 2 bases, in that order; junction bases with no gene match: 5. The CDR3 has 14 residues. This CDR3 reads CASGRGTATDTQYF. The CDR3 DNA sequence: TGTGCTAGTGGCCGTGGGACAGCCACAGATACGCAGTATTTT.

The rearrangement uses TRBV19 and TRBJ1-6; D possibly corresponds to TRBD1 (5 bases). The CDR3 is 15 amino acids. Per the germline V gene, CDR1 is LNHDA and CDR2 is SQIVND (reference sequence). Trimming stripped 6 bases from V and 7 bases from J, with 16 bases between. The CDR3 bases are TGTGCCAGTAGGCAAGGACAAAGTAGGAATTCACCCCTCCACTTT. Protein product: CASRQGQSRNSPLHF.

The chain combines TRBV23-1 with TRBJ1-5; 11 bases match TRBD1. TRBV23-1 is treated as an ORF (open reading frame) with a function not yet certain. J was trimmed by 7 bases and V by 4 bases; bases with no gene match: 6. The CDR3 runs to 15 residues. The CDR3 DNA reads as TGCGCCAGCAGTCCTCCGGGACAGGGGGAGCAGCCCCAGCATTTT. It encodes CASSPPGQGEQPQHF.

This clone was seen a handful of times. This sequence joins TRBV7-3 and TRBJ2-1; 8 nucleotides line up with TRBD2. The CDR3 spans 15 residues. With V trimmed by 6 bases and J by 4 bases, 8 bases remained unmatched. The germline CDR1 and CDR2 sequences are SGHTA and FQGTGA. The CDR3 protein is CASRPRLATYNEQFF. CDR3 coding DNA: TGTGCCAGCAGACCCCGACTAGCGACTTACAATGAGCAGTTCTTC.

CDR3 loop: CASSQGTGDQYEQYF. The CDR3 DNA is TGTGCCAGCTCACAAGGGACAGGGGATCAGTACGAGCAGTACTTC. The chain links TRBV18 to TRBJ2-7, with TRBD1 matching 10 bases. Germline V gives CDR1 KGHSH, CDR2 LQKENI. The CDR3 sequence is 15 residues long. V shed 4 bases, J shed 4 bases, and the junction held 7 bases outside the gene matches.

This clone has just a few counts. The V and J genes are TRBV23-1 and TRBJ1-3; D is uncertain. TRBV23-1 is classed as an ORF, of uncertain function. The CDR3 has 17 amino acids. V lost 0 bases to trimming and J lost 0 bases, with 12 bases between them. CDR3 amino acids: CASSQSGRFFSGNTIYF. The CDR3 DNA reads TGCGCCAGCAGTCAATCGGGCAGGTTCTTCTCTGGAAACACCATATATTTT.

The CDR3 reads CASSLTAGGPGELFF. In nucleotides, the CDR3 is TGCGCCAGCAGCTTGACTGCGGGGGGGCCCGGGGAGCTGTTTTTT. The chain carries TRBV5-1 and TRBJ2-2; 9 nucleotides line up with TRBD2. The CDR3 runs to 15 residues. With 1 base clipped from V and 6 bases from J, the junction kept 4 bases outside the gene matches. Germline V CDR1 and CDR2: SGHRS, YFSETQ.

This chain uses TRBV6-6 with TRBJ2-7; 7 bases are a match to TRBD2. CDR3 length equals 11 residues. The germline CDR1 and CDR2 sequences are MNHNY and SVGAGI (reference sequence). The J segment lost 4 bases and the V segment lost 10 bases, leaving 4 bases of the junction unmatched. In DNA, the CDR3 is TGTGCCACGGGGGGAACTTACGAGCAGTACTTC. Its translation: CATGGTYEQYF.

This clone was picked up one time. CDR3 sequence: CAIKDGQGGNTIYF. The CDR3 coding sequence is TGTGCCATCAAAGACGGTCAGGGAGGAAACACCATATATTTT. The rearrangement uses TRBV10-3 and TRBJ1-3, with D possibly matching TRBD1 (5 bases). The CDR3 runs 14 residues. Per the germline V gene, CDR1 is ENHRY and CDR2 is SYGVKD. V lost 7 bases and J lost 4, with 14 bases in between.

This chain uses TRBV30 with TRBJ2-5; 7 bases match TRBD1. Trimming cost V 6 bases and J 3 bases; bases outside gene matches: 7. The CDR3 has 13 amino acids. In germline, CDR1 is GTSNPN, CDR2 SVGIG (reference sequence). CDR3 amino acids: CACRFTGEETQYF. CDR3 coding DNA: TGTGCCTGCAGGTTCACAGGGGAAGAGACCCAGTACTTC.

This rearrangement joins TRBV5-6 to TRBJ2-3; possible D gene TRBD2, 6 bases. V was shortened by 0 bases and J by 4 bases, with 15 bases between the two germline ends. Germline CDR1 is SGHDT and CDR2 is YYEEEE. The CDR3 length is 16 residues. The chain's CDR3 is CASSLGRGRAADTQYF. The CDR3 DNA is TGTGCCAGCAGCTTGGGGCGGGGCAGGGCGGCAGATACGCAGTATTTT. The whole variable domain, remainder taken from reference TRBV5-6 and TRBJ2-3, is DAGVTQSPTHLIKTRGQQVTLRCSPKSGHDTVSWYQQALGQGPQFIFQYYEEEERQRGNFPDRFSGHQFPNYSSELNVNALLLGDSALYLCASSLGRGRAADTQYFGPGTRLTVL.

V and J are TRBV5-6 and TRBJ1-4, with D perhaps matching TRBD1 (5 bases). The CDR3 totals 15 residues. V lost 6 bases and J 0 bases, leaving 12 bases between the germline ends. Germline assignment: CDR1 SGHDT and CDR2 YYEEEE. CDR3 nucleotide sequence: TGTGCCAGCACCTGGGGGGGATCAACTAATGAAAAACTGTTTTTT. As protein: CASTWGGSTNEKLFF.

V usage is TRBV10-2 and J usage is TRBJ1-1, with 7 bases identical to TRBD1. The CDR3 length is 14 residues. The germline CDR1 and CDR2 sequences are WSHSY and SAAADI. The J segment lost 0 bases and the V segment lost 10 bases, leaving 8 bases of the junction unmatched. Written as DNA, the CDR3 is TGCGCCACGATAGAGGGACAGTTGAACACTGAAGCTTTCTTT. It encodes CATIEGQLNTEAFF.

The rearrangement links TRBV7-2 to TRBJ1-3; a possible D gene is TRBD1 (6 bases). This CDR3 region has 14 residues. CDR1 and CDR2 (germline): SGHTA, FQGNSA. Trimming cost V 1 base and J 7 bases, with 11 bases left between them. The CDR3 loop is CASSLETGVNTIYF. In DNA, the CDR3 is TGTGCCAGCAGCTTAGAGACAGGAGTCAACACCATATATTTT.

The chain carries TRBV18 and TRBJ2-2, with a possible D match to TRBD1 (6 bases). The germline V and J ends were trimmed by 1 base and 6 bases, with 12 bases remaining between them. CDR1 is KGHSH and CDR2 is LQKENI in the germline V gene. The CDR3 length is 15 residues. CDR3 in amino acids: CASSPQTGKPGELFF. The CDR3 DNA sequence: TGTGCCAGCTCACCACAAACAGGGAAACCCGGGGAGCTGTTTTTT. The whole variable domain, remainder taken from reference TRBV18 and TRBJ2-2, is NAGVMQNPRHLVRRRGQEARLRCSPMKGHSHVYWYRQLPEEGLKFMVYLQKENIIDESGMPKERFSAEFPKEGPSILRIQQVVRGDSAAYFCASSPQTGKPGELFFGEGSRLTVL.

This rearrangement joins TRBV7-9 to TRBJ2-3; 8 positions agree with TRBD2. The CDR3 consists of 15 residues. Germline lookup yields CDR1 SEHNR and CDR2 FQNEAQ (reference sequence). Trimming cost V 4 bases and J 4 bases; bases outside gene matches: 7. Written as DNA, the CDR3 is TGTGCCAGCAGCTCACGACTAGCGCATTCAGATACGCAGTATTTT. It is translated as CASSSRLAHSDTQYF.

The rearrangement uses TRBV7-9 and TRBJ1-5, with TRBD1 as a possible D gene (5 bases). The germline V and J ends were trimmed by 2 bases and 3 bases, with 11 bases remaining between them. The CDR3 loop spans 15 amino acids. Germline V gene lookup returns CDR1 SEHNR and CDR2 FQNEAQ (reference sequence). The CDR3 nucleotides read TGTGCCAGCAGCTTAAACTCAGGGATCAATCAGCCCCAGCATTTT. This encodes CASSLNSGINQPQHF.

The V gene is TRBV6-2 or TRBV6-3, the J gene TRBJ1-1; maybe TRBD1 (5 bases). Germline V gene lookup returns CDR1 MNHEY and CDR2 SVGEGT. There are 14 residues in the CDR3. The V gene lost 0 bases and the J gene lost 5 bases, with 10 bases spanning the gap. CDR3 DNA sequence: TGTGCCAGCAGTTACTCCCGGGGGAGTACTGAAGCTTTCTTT. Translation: CASSYSRGSTEAFF.

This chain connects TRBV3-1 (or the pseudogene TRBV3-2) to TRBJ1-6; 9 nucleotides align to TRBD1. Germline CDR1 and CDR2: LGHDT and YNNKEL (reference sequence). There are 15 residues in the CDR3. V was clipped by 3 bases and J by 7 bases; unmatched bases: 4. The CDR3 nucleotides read TGTGCCAGCAGCCAGAGGACAGGGGAGAATTCACCCCTCCACTTT. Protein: CASSQRTGENSPLHF.

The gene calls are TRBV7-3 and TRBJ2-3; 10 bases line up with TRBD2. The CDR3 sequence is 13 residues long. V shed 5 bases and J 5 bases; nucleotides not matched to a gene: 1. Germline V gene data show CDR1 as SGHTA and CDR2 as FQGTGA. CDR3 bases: TGTGCCAGCAGCAGGACTAGCGGAGATACGCAGTATTTT. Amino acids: CASSRTSGDTQYF.

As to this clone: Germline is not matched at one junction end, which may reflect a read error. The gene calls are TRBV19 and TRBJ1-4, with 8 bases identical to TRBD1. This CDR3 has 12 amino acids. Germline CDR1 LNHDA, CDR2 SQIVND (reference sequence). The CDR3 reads CASSQSRGDRIF. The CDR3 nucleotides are TGTGCCAGTAGCCAAAGCAGGGGGGACAGGATTTTT. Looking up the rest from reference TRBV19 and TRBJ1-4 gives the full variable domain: DGGITQSPKYLFRKEGQNVTLSCEQNLNHDAMYWYRQDPGQGLRLIYYSQIVNDFQKGDIAEGYSVSREKKESFPLTVTSAQKNPTAFYLCASSQSRGDRIFGSGTQLSVL.

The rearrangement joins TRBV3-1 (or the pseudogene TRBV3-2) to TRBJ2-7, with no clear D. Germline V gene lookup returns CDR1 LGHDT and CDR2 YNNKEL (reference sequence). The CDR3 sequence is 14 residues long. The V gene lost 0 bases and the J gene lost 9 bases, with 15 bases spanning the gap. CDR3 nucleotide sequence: TGTGCCAGCAGCCAAGATGAGTTAAGTTATCTGCAGTACTTC. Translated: CASSQDELSYLQYF.

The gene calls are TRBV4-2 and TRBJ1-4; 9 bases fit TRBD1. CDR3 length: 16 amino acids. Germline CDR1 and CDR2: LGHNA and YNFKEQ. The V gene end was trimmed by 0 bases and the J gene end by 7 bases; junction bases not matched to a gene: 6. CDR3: CASSQDGGQGSEKLFF. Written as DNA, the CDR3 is TGTGCCAGCAGCCAAGATGGGGGACAGGGTAGTGAAAAACTGTTTTTT.

DNA for the CDR3: TGTGCCAGCAGTTACACCTCCGGGAGTCCCTACGAGCAGTACTTC. It encodes CASSYTSGSPYEQYF. The chain recombines TRBV6-5 with TRBJ2-7; the D gene is possibly TRBD2 (6 bases). V shed 2 bases and J shed 2 bases, with 13 bases lying between them. Germline assignment: CDR1 MNHEY and CDR2 SVGAGI. This CDR3 is 15 amino acids long.

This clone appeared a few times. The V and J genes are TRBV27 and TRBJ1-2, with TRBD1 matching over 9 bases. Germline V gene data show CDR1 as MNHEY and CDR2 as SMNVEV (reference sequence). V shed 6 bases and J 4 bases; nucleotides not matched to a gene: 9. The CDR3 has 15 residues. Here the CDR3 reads CASRPGQGIFYGYTF. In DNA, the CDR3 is TGTGCCAGCAGACCGGGACAGGGAATTTTCTATGGCTACACCTTC.